One sample yielded the 28 T cell receptor beta chains listed below, sequenced in a study of technical replicates of blood from a few donors. Produced via immunoSEQ multiplex PCR; TCRdb's table is partial and in-frame only. The sample yields roughly 70,000 clones, around 94% seen once. The sample was T cells isolated from PBMCs. The receptors here all came from a human donor in good health.

V and J are TRBV6-5 and TRBJ1-1; tentatively, D is TRBD1 (5 bases). This CDR3 comprises 14 residues. V lost 4 bases and J lost 3, with 12 bases in between. CDR1 and CDR2 from the germline V gene are MNHEY and SVGAGI. The CDR3 loop is CASSLSQAYTEAFF. The CDR3 DNA is TGTGCCAGCAGTTTGTCACAGGCATACACTGAAGCTTTCTTT.

The chain uses TRBV2 and TRBJ2-1; no firm D call. V was clipped by 3 bases and J by 9 bases, with 3 bases between them. Germline V gene lookup returns CDR1 SNHLY and CDR2 FYNNEI. The CDR3 contains 10 residues. The CDR3 protein is CASSDLEQFF. CDR3 in DNA: TGTGCCAGCAGTGATCTTGAGCAGTTCTTC.

V usage is TRBV6-1 and J usage is TRBJ2-6; no firm D call. CDR1 and CDR2 from the germline V gene are MNHNS and SASEGT. V lost 8 bases and J 2 bases, leaving 10 bases between the germline ends. The CDR3 is 14 amino acids. In DNA form, the CDR3 reads TGTGCCAGCGTGTTCGAGGCTGGGGCCAACGTCCTGACTTTC. Amino acids: CASVFEAGANVLTF.

The chain has TRBV4-2 and TRBJ2-1; 9 nucleotides line up with TRBD2. The CDR3 loop spans 16 amino acids. V shed 5 bases, J shed 3 bases, and the junction held 8 bases outside the gene matches. The germline CDR1 and CDR2 sequences are LGHNA and YNFKEQ. CDR3 coding DNA: TGTGCCAGCAGCATTTCCGGGACTAGCCACTACAATGAGCAGTTCTTC. Translated: CASSISGTSHYNEQFF.

This rearrangement joins TRBV7-8 to TRBJ2-5; 8 bases agree with TRBD2. Germline V gene data show CDR1 as SGHVS and CDR2 as FQNEAQ. The CDR3 extends over 16 amino acids. V shed 5 bases, J shed 5 bases, and the junction held 13 bases outside the gene matches. The CDR3 nucleotides read TGTGCCAGCAGCCAGCAGTCAGCGGGAGTTTTGGAGACCCAGTACTTC. It codes for CASSQQSAGVLETQYF.

This clone appeared a single time. This chain uses TRBV7-8 with TRBJ1-1, with no clear D. Germline V CDR1 and CDR2: SGHVS, FQNEAQ. The CDR3 covers 14 residues. Trimming cost V 5 bases and J 2 bases, with 12 bases left between them. DNA for the CDR3: TGTGCCAGCAGCGCAGGCGTAATAAACACTGAAGCTTTCTTT. This encodes CASSAGVINTEAFF.

The J gene is TRBJ2-1, the V gene TRBV19; D might be TRBD1 (6 bases). Germline V gene sequence: CDR1 LNHDA, CDR2 SQIVND (reference sequence). The V and J ends lost 3 bases and 0 bases respectively, with 12 bases between them. The CDR3 length is 16 residues. The CDR3 DNA follows: TGTGCCAGTAGTATCTCAGCGGACAGCTCCTACAATGAGCAGTTCTTC. Protein product: CASSISADSSYNEQFF.

The rearrangement links TRBV7-8 to TRBJ2-3; 9 bases align to TRBD2. Trimming cost V 1 base and J 3 bases; bases outside gene matches: 8. The CDR3 has 17 residues. Germline CDR1 is SGHVS and CDR2 is FQNEAQ. CDR3 nucleotide sequence: TGTGCCAGCAGCTTAGGGTTCCTTAGCGGGAGTACAGATACGCAGTATTTT. Translation: CASSLGFLSGSTDTQYF.

V is TRBV11-3 and J is TRBJ2-2, with 8 bases matching TRBD2. V was clipped by 1 base and J by 6 bases; unmatched bases: 1. Germline loops: CDR1 SGHNT, CDR2 YENEEA. The length of the CDR3 is 14 residues. The CDR3 sequence: CASSLAGGSGELFF. CDR3 coding DNA: TGTGCCAGCAGCTTAGCGGGGGGGTCCGGGGAGCTGTTTTTT.

This clone has only a few counts. V and J are TRBV2 and TRBJ1-5; TRBD1 aligns across 9 bases. This CDR3 is built from 15 residues. The trim removed 5 bases at V and 3 bases at J, leaving 5 bases unmatched. Looked up from germline, CDR1 is SNHLY and CDR2 is FYNNEI. This chain's CDR3 is CASSWDRVTNQPQHF. CDR3 sequence (DNA): TGTGCCAGCAGTTGGGACAGGGTCACCAATCAGCCCCAGCATTTT.

This chain connects TRBV10-1 to TRBJ1-5; D is unresolved. The CDR3 runs 12 residues. CDR1 is WNHNN and CDR2 is SYGVQD in the germline V gene (reference sequence). Trimming removed 2 bases from V and 6 bases from J, with 5 bases in between. CDR3 sequence reads: CASSEGSQPQHF. CDR3 nucleotide sequence: TGCGCCAGCAGTGAGGGGAGTCAGCCCCAGCATTTT.

The rearrangement links TRBV9 to TRBJ2-3, with D tentatively TRBD2 (6 bases). Germline CDR1 and CDR2: SGDLS and YYNGEE. This CDR3 is built from 15 residues. Trimming shortened V by 3 bases and J by 5 bases, and 16 bases separated the two germline ends. The CDR3 sequence is CASSEEPRAGDTQYF. The CDR3 bases are TGTGCCAGCAGCGAAGAGCCAAGAGCGGGAGATACGCAGTATTTT.

In this sample, this clone turned up a few times. The rearrangement joins TRBV6-5 to TRBJ2-1; 15 bases are shared with TRBD2. CDR3 length: 14 amino acids. Germline CDR1 is MNHEY and CDR2 is SVGAGI. J gave up 10 bases and V 5 bases, and 3 bases lay outside the gene matches. The CDR3 loop reads CASSRGLAGGEQFF. The CDR3 nucleotides are TGTGCCAGCAGTAGGGGACTAGCGGGAGGCGAGCAGTTCTTC.

V and J are TRBV7-2 and TRBJ1-1; D is unclear. The V gene's germline CDR1 is SGHTA and CDR2 FQGNSA. The CDR3 has 12 amino acids. Trimming cost V 3 bases and J 0 bases, with 2 bases left between them. CDR3 DNA sequence: TGTGCCAGCAGCTTCATGAACACTGAAGCTTTCTTT. Translated: CASSFMNTEAFF. Filled out from reference TRBV7-2 and TRBJ1-1, the complete variable domain reads GAGVSQSPSNKVTEKGKDVELRCDPISGHTALYWYRQSLGQGLEFLIYFQGNSAPDKSGLPSDRFSAERTGGSVSTLTIQRTQQEDSAVYLCASSFMNTEAFFGQGTRLTVV.

The rearrangement uses TRBV7-9 and TRBJ1-2; 12 positions match TRBD1. The CDR3 covers 13 residues. V shed 4 bases and J 8 bases; nucleotides not matched to a gene: 2. CDR1 and CDR2 (germline): SEHNR, FQNEAQ (reference sequence). The CDR3 DNA is TGTGCCAGCAGCTGGGACAGGGGGCAAGGCTACACCTTC. Translation: CASSWDRGQGYTF.

The chain is built from TRBV19 and TRBJ2-4; D gene ambiguous. This CDR3 spans 15 amino acids. Between the trimmed V and J ends, which lost 3 bases and 5 bases, there was a span of 14 bases. Germline V gives CDR1 LNHDA, CDR2 SQIVND (reference sequence). CDR3 sequence reads: CASSIGLVPQNIQYF. In DNA form, the CDR3 reads TGTGCCAGTAGTATCGGGTTAGTTCCCCAAAACATTCAGTACTTC.

The J gene is TRBJ2-7, the V gene TRBV27; 8 bases align to TRBD2. CDR3 length equals 14 residues. V dropped 5 bases and J dropped 3; count of bases not matched to a gene: 6. Germline V CDR1 and CDR2: MNHEY, SMNVEV (reference sequence). The CDR3 here is CASSPGLAFYEQYF. DNA of the CDR3: TGTGCCAGCAGTCCAGGACTAGCTTTCTACGAGCAGTACTTC.

The CDR3, as DNA: TGTGCCAGTAGTTTCGGGACAGGGGGCTACGAGCAGTACTTC. Translated: CASSFGTGGYEQYF. This chain links TRBV19 with TRBJ2-7, with 11 bases that match TRBD1. Looked up from germline, CDR1 is LNHDA and CDR2 is SQIVND (reference sequence). V shed 5 bases and J 3 bases; nucleotides not matched to a gene: 3. The CDR3 consists of 14 residues.

The chain recombines TRBV11-2 with TRBJ2-1; a weak D match, TRBD2 (6 bases). V gave up 3 bases and J gave up 0 bases, with 9 bases separating them. The V gene's germline CDR1 is SGHAT and CDR2 FQNNGV. This CDR3 has 15 residues. CDR3 bases: TGTGCCAGCAGCTTGGGGAGGAGCTCCTACAATGAGCAGTTCTTC. Translating it yields CASSLGRSSYNEQFF.

This chain uses TRBV28 with TRBJ2-7; possibly TRBD2 for D (7 bases). CDR1 and CDR2 from the germline V gene are MDHEN and SYDVKM. V lost 6 bases and J 6 bases, leaving 18 bases between the germline ends. The CDR3 runs 14 residues. The CDR3 coding sequence is TGTGCCAGCAGGGGAGGGGGGCTAGGGGGCGAGCAGTACTTC. Translated, it gives CASRGGGLGGEQYF. The full variable domain, its missing parts supplied by reference TRBV28 and TRBJ2-7, is DVKVTQSSRYLVKRTGEKVFLECVQDMDHENMFWYRQDPGLGLRLIYFSYDVKMKEKGDIPEGYSVSREKKERFSLILESASTNQTSMYLCASRGGGLGGEQYFGPGTRLTVT.

V gene TRBV5-6 combines with J gene TRBJ1-1; 11 bases line up with TRBD1. Losses at the gene ends were 9 bases for V and 7 bases for J; bases not matched to a gene: 14. The CDR3 runs to 15 residues. Germline lookup yields CDR1 SGHDT and CDR2 YYEEEE. CDR3 residues: CATAMRDRGMSEAFF. For the CDR3, the DNA is TGTGCCACAGCAATGCGGGACAGGGGGATGAGTGAAGCTTTCTTT. The whole variable domain, remainder taken from reference TRBV5-6 and TRBJ1-1, is DAGVTQSPTHLIKTRGQQVTLRCSPKSGHDTVSWYQQALGQGPQFIFQYYEEEERQRGNFPDRFSGHQFPNYSSELNVNALLLGDSALYLCATAMRDRGMSEAFFGQGTRLTVV.

CDR3 coding DNA: TGTGCCAGCAGCGTAGAGGTAGGGGCGAACACCGGGGAGCTGTTTTTT. Its translation is CASSVEVGANTGELFF. The genes are TRBV9 and TRBJ2-2; tentatively, D is TRBD1 (5 bases). This CDR3 has 16 amino acids. Trimming removed 0 bases at V and 0 bases at J, with 9 bases between. The germline gives CDR1 SGDLS, CDR2 YYNGEE.

The chain uses TRBV30 and TRBJ2-1; 10 bases fit TRBD2. Losses at the gene ends were 2 bases for V and 8 bases for J; bases not matched to a gene: 3. The germline gives CDR1 GTSNPN, CDR2 SVGIG (reference sequence). The CDR3 is 13 residues long. The CDR3 DNA is TGTGCCTGGAGTCTAGCGGGAGTCGATGAGCAGTTCTTC. It yields the protein CAWSLAGVDEQFF.

CDR3 sequence reads: CAISKDRSSYEQYF. CDR3 coding DNA: TGTGCCATCAGCAAGGACAGAAGCTCCTACGAGCAGTACTTC. The genes are TRBV10-3 and TRBJ2-7, with D maybe TRBD1 (6 bases). The CDR3 length is 14 residues. V was pared by 6 bases and J by 0 bases, with 12 bases between. Germline CDR1 reads ENHRY; CDR2 reads SYGVKD.

The chain has TRBV5-1 and TRBJ2-1; 7 bases map to TRBD2. CDR3 length: 14 residues. Germline CDR1 and CDR2: SGHRS and YFSETQ. The V segment lost 3 bases and the J segment 4 bases; nucleotides outside the gene matches: 4. CDR3 nucleotides: TGCGCCAGCAGCTGGGGGGGGGAATACAATGAGCAGTTCTTC. Translation: CASSWGGEYNEQFF. The full variable domain, with the rest looked up from reference TRBV5-1 and TRBJ2-1, is KAGVTQTPRYLIKTRGQQVTLSCSPISGHRSVSWYQQTPGQGLQFLFEYFSETQRNKGNFPGRFSGRQFSNSRSEMNVSTLELGDSALYLCASSWGGEYNEQFFGPGTRLTVL.

The chain carries TRBV9 and TRBJ2-5; 7 bases are a match to TRBD2. The V and J ends lost 0 bases and 0 bases, in that order; junction bases with no gene match: 2. Germline V gene sequence: CDR1 SGDLS, CDR2 YYNGEE. The CDR3 runs to 15 residues. The CDR3 DNA follows: TGTGCCAGCAGCGTAGGGCTAGCGGACCAAGAGACCCAGTACTTC. Amino acid sequence: CASSVGLADQETQYF. Full variable domain (remainder filled in from reference TRBV9 and TRBJ2-5): DSGVTQTPKHLITATGQRVTLRCSPRSGDLSVYWYQQSLDQGLQFLIQYYNGEERAKGNILERFSAQQFPDLHSELNLSSLELGDSALYFCASSVGLADQETQYFGPGTRLLVL.

As for this clone: This sample includes further DNA sequences coding for the same CDR3. The chain carries TRBV5-1 and TRBJ2-1, with D tentatively TRBD2 (6 bases). The V gene's germline CDR1 is SGHRS and CDR2 YFSETQ. V shed 0 bases and J shed 4 bases, with 11 bases lying between them. The CDR3 has 15 residues. The CDR3 coding sequence is TGCGCCAGCAGCTTGGAGCTTAGCGGTTACAATGAGCAGTTCTTC. This encodes CASSLELSGYNEQFF.

V usage is TRBV5-4 and J usage is TRBJ2-2; 7 bases align to TRBD1. Germline V gene sequence: CDR1 SGHNT, CDR2 YYREEE (reference sequence). CDR3 length: 16 amino acids. V lost 5 bases and J lost 1; bases outside the gene matches: 8. This CDR3 is CASRLRQGMNTGELFF. Written as DNA, the CDR3 is TGTGCCAGCAGGCTAAGACAGGGAATGAACACCGGGGAGCTGTTTTTT.